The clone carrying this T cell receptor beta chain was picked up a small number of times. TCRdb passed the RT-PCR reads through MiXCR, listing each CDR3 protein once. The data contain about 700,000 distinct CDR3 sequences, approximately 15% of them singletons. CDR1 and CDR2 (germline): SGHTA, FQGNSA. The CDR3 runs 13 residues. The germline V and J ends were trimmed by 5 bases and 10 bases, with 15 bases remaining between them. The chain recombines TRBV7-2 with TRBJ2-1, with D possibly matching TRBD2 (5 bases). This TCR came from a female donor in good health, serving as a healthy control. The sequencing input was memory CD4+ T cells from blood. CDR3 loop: CASSRIPGIEQFF. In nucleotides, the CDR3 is TGTGCCAGCAGCCGGATTCCGGGAATAGAGCAGTTCTTC.